This T cell receptor (beta chain) was sequenced during a study of PD-1 blockade in classical Hodgkin lymphoma. Study conclusions and caveats: A reduction in baseline TCR diversity was reportedly seen in newly diagnosed patients relative to healthy donors.

Points on this clone: Its target is not known.

Assay used: immunoSEQ multiplex PCR; TCRdb lists only in-frame clones, some missing. Here the sample spans about 96,000 clones, 85% to 95% being singletons. This CDR3 has 16 amino acids. Germline CDR1 reads SGHDT; CDR2 reads YYEEEE. V shed 1 base and J shed 6 bases, with 17 bases lying between them. The time point was: cycle 4 day 1 (C4D1), after 6 weeks of nivolumab. Each and every patient relapsed after autologous stem cell transplantation, and patients got differing brentuximab vedotin exposure. Sequencing was performed on peripheral blood mononuclear cells (PBMCs), taken before the fourth cycle of nivolumab. V gene TRBV5-6 combines with J gene TRBJ1-5; D is unresolved. The source of this sequence is a human donor with classical Hodgkin lymphoma. CDR3 sequence (DNA): TGTGCCAGCAGCTTGCGGAGCAGGTCGGTCTCTCAGCCCCAGCATTTT. Encoded protein: CASSLRSRSVSQPQHF.